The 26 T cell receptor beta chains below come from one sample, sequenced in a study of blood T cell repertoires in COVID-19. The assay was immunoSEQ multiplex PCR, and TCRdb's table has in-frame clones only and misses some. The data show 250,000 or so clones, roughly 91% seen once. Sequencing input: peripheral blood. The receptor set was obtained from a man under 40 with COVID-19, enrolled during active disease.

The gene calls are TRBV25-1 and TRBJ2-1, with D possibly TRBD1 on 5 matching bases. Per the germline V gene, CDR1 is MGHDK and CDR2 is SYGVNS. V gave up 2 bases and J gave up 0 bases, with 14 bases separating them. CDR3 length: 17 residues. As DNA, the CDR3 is TGTGCCAGCAGTGAAGTGGCATGGGGCCCCTCCTACAATGAGCAGTTCTTC. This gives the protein CASSEVAWGPSYNEQFF.

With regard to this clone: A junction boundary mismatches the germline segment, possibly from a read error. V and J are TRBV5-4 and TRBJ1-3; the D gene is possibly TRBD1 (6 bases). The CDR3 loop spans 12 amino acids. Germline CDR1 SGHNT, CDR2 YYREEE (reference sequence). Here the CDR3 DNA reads TGTGCCAGCAGGGGGGCTGGAGACACCATATATTTT. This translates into CASRGAGDTIYF.

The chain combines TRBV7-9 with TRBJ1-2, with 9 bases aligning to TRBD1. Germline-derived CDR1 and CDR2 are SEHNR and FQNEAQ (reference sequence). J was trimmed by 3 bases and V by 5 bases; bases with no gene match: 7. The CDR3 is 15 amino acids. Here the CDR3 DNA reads TGTGCCAGCAGCCTACAGGGGGCGTTCCACTATGGCTACACCTTC. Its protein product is CASSLQGAFHYGYTF.

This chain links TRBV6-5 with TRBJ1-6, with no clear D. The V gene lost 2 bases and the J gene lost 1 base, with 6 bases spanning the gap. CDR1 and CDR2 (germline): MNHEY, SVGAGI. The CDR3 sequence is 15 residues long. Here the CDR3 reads CASSYRGSYNSPLHF. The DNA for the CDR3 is TGTGCCAGCAGTTACAGAGGGTCCTATAATTCACCCCTCCACTTT.

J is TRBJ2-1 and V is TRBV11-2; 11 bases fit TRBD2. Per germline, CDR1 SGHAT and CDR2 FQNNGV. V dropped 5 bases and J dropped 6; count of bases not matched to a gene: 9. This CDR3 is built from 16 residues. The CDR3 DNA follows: TGTGCCAGCAGCCCGCCGACTAGCGGGGTAGTCAATGAGCAGTTCTTC. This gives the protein CASSPPTSGVVNEQFF.

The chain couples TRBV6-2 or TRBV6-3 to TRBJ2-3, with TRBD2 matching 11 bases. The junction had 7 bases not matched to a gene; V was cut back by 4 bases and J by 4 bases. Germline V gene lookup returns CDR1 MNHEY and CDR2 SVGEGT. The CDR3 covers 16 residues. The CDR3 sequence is CASSSNLAGGPDTQYF. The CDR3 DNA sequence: TGTGCCAGCAGTTCCAATCTAGCGGGGGGACCAGATACGCAGTATTTT.

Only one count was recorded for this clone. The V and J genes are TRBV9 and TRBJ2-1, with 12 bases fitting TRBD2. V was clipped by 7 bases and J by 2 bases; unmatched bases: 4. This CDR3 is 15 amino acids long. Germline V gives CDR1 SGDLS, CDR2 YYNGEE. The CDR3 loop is CASGGTSGPYNEQFF. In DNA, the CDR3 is TGTGCCAGCGGAGGGACTAGCGGGCCCTACAATGAGCAGTTCTTC.

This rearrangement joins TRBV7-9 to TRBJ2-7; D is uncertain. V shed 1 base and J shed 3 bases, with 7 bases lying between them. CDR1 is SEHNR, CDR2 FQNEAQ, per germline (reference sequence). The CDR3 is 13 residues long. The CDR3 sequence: CASSLETHYEQYF. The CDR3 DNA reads TGTGCCAGCAGCTTAGAAACACACTACGAGCAGTACTTC.

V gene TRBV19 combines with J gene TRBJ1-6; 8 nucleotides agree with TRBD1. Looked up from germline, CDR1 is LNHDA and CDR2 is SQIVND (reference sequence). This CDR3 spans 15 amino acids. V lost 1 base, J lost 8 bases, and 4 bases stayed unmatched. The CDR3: CASSIGQGIDSPLHF. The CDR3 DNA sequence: TGTGCCAGTAGTATAGGACAGGGGATCGATTCACCCCTCCACTTT. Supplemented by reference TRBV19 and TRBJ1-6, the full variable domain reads DGGITQSPKYLFRKEGQNVTLSCEQNLNHDAMYWYRQDPGQGLRLIYYSQIVNDFQKGDIAEGYSVSREKKESFPLTVTSAQKNPTAFYLCASSIGQGIDSPLHFGNGTRLTVT.

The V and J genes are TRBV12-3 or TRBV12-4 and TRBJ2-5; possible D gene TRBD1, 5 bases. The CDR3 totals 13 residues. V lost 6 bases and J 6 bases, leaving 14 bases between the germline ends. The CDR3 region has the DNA TGTGCCAGCAGCCCTATCACAGGAAAGACCCAGTACTTC. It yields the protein CASSPITGKTQYF.

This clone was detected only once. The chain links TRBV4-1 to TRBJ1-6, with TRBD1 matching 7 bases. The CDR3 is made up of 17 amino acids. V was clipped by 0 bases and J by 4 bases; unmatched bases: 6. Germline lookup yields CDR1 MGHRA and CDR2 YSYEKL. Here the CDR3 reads CASSQDGQEAYNSPLHF. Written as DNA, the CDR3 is TGCGCCAGCAGCCAAGATGGACAGGAGGCGTATAATTCACCCCTCCACTTT.

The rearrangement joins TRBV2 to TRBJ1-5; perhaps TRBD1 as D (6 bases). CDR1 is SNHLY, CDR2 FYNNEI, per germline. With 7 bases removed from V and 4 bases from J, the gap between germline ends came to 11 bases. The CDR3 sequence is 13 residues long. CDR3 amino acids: CASKQGGNQPQHF. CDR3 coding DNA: TGTGCCAGCAAACAGGGAGGGAATCAGCCCCAGCATTTT.

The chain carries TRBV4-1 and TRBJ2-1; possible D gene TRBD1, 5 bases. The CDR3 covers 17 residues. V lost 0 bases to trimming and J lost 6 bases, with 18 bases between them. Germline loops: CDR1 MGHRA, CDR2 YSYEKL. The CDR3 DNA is TGCGCCAGCAGCCAAGAAAGAGACAGTTACCTTTCCAATGAGCAGTTCTTC. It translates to CASSQERDSYLSNEQFF.

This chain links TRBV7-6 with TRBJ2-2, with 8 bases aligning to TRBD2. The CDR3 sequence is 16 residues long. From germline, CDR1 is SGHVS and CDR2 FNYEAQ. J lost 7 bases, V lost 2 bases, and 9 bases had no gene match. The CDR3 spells CASSLLAGGGIGELFF. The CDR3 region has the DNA TGTGCCAGCAGCTTACTCGCGGGGGGCGGTATCGGGGAGCTGTTTTTT.

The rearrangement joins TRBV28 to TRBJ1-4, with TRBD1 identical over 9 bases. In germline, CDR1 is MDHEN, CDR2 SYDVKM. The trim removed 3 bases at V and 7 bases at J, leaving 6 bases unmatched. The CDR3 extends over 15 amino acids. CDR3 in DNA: TGTGCCAGCAGTTTTAAGGGACAGGGCGGTGAAAAACTGTTTTTT. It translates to CASSFKGQGGEKLFF.

The CDR3 sequence: CASSPSTGSGNTIYF. As DNA, the CDR3 is TGTGCCAGCTCACCCTCGACAGGGTCCGGAAACACCATATATTTT. The chain uses TRBV18 and TRBJ1-3; TRBD1 matches at 7 bases. This CDR3 is 15 amino acids long. J lost 4 bases, V lost 3 bases, and 6 bases had no gene match. In germline, CDR1 is KGHSH, CDR2 LQKENI.

The CDR3: CASSLARTDGEQYF. The CDR3 DNA reads TGCGCCAGCAGCTTGGCGAGGACAGATGGCGAGCAGTACTTC. The rearrangement uses TRBV5-1 and TRBJ2-7; maybe TRBD1 (6 bases). Per the germline V gene, CDR1 is SGHRS and CDR2 is YFSETQ. V was pared by 0 bases and J by 6 bases, with 13 bases between. The CDR3 has 14 residues.

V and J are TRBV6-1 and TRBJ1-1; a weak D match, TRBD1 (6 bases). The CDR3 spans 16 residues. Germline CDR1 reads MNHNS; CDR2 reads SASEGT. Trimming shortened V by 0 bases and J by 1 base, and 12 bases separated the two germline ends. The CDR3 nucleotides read TGTGCCAGCAGTGAAGCAGGGGGACCGAGGAACACTGAAGCTTTCTTT. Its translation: CASSEAGGPRNTEAFF.

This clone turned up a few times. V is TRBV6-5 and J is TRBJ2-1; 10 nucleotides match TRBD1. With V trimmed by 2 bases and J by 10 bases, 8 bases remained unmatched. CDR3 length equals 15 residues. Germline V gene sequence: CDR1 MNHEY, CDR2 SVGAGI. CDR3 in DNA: TGTGCCAGCAGTTACGGAGACAGGGGGCCAGGGGAGCAGTTCTTC. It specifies CASSYGDRGPGEQFF.

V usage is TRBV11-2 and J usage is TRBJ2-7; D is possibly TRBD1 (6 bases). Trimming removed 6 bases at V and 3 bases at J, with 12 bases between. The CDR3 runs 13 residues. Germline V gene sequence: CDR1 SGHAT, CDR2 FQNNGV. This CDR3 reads CASSFGQIYEQYF. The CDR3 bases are TGTGCCAGCAGTTTCGGACAGATCTACGAGCAGTACTTC.

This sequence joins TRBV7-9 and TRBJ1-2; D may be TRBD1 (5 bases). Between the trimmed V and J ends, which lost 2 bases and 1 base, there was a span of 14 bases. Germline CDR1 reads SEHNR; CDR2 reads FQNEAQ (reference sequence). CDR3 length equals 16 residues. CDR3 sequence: CASSLFNRNGNYGYTF. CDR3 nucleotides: TGTGCCAGCAGCTTATTCAACAGGAACGGTAACTATGGCTACACCTTC.

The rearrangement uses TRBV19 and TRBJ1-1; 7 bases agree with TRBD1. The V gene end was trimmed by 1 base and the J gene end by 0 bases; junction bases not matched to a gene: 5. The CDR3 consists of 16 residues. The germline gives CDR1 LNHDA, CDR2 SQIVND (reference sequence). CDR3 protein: CASSIGQGLMNTEAFF. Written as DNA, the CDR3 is TGTGCCAGTAGTATAGGACAGGGCTTGATGAACACTGAAGCTTTCTTT.

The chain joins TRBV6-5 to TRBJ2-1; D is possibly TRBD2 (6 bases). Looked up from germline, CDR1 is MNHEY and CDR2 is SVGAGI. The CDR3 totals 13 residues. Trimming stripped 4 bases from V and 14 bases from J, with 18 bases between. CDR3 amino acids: CASSWNLGGAEFF. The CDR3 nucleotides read TGTGCCAGCAGTTGGAATTTAGGAGGGGCTGAGTTCTTC.

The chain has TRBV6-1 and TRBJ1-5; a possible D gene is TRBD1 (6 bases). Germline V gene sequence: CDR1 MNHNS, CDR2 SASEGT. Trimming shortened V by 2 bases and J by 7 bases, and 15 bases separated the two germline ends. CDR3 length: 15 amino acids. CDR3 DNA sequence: TGTGCCAGCAGTGAAACGGGGGGCAGGGGCCAGCCCCAGCATTTT. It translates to CASSETGGRGQPQHF.

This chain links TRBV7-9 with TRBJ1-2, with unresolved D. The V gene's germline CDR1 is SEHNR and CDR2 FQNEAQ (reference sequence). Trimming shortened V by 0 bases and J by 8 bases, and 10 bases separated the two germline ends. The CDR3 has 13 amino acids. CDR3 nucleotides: TGTGCCAGCAGCTTAGCTTTACGGCGGGGCTACACCTTC. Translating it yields CASSLALRRGYTF.

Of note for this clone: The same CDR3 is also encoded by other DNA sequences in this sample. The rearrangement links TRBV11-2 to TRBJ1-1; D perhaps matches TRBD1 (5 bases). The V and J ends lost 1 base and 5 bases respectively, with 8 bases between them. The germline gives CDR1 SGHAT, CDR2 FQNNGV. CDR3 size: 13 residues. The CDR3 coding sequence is TGTGCCAGCAGCTTAGCGGGGGGGACTGAAGCTTTCTTT. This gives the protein CASSLAGGTEAFF.